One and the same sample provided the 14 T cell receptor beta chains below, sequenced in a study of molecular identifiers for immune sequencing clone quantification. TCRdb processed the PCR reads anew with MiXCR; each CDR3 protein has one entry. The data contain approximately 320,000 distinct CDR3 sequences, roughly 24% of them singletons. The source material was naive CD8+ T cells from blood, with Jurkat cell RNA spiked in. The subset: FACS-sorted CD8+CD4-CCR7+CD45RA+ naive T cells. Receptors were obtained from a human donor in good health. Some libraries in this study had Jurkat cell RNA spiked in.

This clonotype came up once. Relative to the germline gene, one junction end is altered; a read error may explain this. Written as DNA, the CDR3 is TGTGCCAGCAGCCCGGGACAGGGCGGCACTGAAGCTTCCTTT. Amino acids: CASSPGQGGTEASF. The rearrangement joins TRBV12-3 or TRBV12-4 to TRBJ1-1; TRBD1 agrees at 9 bases. The CDR3 sequence is 14 residues long.

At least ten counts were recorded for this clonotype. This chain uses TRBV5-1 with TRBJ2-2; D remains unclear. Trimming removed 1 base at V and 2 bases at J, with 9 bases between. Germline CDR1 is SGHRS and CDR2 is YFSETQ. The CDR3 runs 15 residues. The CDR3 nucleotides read TGCGCCAGCAGCTTGAGTCACTTCAACACCGGGGAGCTGTTTTTT. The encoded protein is CASSLSHFNTGELFF.

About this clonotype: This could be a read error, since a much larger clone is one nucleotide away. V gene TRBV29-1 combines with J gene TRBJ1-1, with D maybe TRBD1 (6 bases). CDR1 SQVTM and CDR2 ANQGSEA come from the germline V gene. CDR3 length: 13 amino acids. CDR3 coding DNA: TGCAGCGTCGGGACACCGGGGGACACTGCAGCTTTCTTT. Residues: CSVGTPGDTAAFF.

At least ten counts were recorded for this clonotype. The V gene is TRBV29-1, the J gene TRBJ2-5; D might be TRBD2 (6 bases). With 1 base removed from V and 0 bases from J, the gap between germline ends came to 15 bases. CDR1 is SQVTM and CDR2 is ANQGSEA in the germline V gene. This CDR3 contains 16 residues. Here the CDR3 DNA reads TGCAGCGTTGAAGTTGTGGAGGGACCGTACCAAGAGACCCAGTACTTC. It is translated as CSVEVVEGPYQETQYF.

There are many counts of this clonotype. CDR3: CASSYTSGSRDEQFF. The CDR3 nucleotides read TGTGCCAGCAGTTATACTAGCGGGAGTAGGGATGAGCAGTTCTTC. This rearrangement joins TRBV6-5 to TRBJ2-1, with 11 bases aligning to TRBD2. The CDR3 is 15 amino acids. Germline trimming cut 3 bases from V and 8 bases from J; bases unmatched to any gene: 6. CDR1 is MNHEY and CDR2 is SVGAGI in the germline V gene.

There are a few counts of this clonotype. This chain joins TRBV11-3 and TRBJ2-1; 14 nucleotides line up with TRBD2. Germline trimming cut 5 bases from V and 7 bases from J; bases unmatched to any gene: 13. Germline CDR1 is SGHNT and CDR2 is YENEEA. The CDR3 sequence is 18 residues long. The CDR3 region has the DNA TGTGCCAGCAGCCCCCGGACTAGCGGGGGGCGGAGGAGAAATGAGCAGTTCTTC. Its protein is CASSPRTSGGRRRNEQFF. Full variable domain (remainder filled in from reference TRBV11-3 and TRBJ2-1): EAGVVQSPRYKIIEKKQPVAFWCNPISGHNTLYWYLQNLGQGPELLIRYENEEAVDDSQLPKDRFSAERLKGVDSTLKIQPAELGDSAVYLCASSPRTSGGRRRNEQFFGPGTRLTVL.

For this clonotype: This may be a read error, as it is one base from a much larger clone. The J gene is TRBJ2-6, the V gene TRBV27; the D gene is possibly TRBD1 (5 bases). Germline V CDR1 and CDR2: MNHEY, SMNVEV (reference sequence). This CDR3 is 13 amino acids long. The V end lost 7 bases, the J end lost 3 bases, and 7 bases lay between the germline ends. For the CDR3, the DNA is TGTGCCAGCAAGGGGAATGGGGCCAACGTCCTGACTTTC. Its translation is CASKGNGANVLTF.

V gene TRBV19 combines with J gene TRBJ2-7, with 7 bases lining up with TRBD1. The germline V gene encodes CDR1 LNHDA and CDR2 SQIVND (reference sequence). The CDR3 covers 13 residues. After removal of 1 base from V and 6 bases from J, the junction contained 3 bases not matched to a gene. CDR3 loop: CASSIGGQTEQYF. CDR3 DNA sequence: TGTGCCAGTAGTATAGGGGGACAGACCGAGCAGTACTTC.

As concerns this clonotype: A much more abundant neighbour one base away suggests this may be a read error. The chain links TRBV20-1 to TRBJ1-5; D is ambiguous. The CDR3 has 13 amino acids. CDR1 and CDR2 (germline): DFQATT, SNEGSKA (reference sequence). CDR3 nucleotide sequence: TGCAGTGTAGGGATATATAGCAATCAGCCCCGGCATTTT. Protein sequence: CSVGIYSNQPRHF.

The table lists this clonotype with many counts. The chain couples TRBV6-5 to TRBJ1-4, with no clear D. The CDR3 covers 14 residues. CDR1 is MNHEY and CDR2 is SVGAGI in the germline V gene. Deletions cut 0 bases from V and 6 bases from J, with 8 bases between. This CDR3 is CASSYSKGYEKLFF. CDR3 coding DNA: TGTGCCAGCAGTTACTCGAAGGGTTATGAAAAACTGTTTTTT.

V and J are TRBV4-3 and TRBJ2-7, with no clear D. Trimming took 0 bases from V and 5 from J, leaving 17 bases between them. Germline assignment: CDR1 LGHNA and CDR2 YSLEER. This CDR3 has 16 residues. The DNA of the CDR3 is TGCGCCAGCAGCCAAGATTACACCGGGTTCGGGCACGAGCAGTACTTC. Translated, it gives CASSQDYTGFGHEQYF.

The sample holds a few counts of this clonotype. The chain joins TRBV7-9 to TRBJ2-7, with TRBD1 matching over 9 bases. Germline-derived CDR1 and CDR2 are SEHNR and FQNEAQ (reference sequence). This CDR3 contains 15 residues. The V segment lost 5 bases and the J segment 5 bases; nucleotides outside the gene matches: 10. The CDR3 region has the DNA TGTGCCAGCAGCCTGCCGGGACAGGGAATAGACGAGCAGTACTTC. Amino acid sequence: CASSLPGQGIDEQYF. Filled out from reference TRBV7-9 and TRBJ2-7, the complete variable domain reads DTGVSQNPRHKITKRGQNVTFRCDPISEHNRLYWYRQTLGQGPEFLTYFQNEAQLEKSRLLSDRFSAERPKGSFSTLEIQRTEQGDSAMYLCASSLPGQGIDEQYFGPGTRLTVT.

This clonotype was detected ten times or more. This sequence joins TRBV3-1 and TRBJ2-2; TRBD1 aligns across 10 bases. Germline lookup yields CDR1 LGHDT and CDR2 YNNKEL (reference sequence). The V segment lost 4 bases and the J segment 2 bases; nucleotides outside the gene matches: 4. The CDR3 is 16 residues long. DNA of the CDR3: TGTGCCAGCAGCCCCGACAGGGGGCTAAACACCGGGGAGCTGTTTTTT. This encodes CASSPDRGLNTGELFF.

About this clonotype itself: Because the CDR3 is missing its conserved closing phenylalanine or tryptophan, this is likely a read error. This chain's CDR3 is CASSSFDRANYEQYS. The CDR3 bases are TGTGCCAGCAGCTCCTTCGACAGAGCTAACTACGAGCAGTACTCC. The chain combines TRBV7-9 with TRBJ2-7; tentative D call: TRBD1 (5 bases). The ends were cut back, 4 bases at V and 3 bases at J, with 16 bases in the middle. CDR3 length: 15 residues. Germline values: CDR1 SEHNR, CDR2 FQNEAQ (reference sequence).